Sequencing of this TCR beta chain was carried out in a study of cytomegalovirus exposure and HLA in healthy donors. In the case of this clone: As yet, its antigen is unknown.

Whole-study results and caveats: Whilst most TCR sequences proved rare, a subset of public TCRs occurred across many donors. Later, an analysis found that TCR clusters from the first cohort tended to co-occur in the 95 to 150 validation repertoires. The study put 150 to 200 TCR beta chains on its list as cytomegalovirus-associated.

Here immunoSEQ multiplex PCR was the method, and the copy in TCRdb shows in-frame clones only, minus some. This sample has 150,000 to 200,000 clones, with around 90% found just once. Germline V CDR1 and CDR2: MNHEY, SMNVEV (reference sequence). The CDR3 extends over 13 amino acids. The V end lost 3 bases, the J end lost 6 bases, and 8 bases lay between the germline ends. This rearrangement joins TRBV27 to TRBJ2-2; TRBD2 is a possible D gene (5 bases). The specimen was PBMCs. The source is a man younger than 30 in good health and CMV-seronegative. CDR3 residues: CASSFERAGELFF. The CDR3 coding sequence is TGTGCCAGCAGTTTCGAGAGGGCCGGGGAGCTGTTTTTT.